This T cell receptor (beta chain) came from a study of blood T cell repertoires in COVID-19. Using immunoSEQ multiplex PCR, the repertoire was profiled, and TCRdb retains in-frame clones only, with some absent. The table has 280,000 or so clones, about 85% seen once; the top ten hold about an eighth. V lost 6 bases, J lost 8 bases, and 8 bases stayed unmatched. Germline lookup yields CDR1 LGHNA and CDR2 YNFKEQ. The CDR3 contains 13 residues. Only a few counts were recorded for this clone. The TCR was taken from a human donor in a cohort sampled during active COVID-19. The chain couples TRBV4-2 to TRBJ1-1, with 8 bases aligning to TRBD1. The specimen was peripheral blood. CDR3 nucleotide sequence: TGTGCCAGCAGTCATCCGGGGGACAGGGAAGCTTTCTTT. Amino acids: CASSHPGDREAFF.